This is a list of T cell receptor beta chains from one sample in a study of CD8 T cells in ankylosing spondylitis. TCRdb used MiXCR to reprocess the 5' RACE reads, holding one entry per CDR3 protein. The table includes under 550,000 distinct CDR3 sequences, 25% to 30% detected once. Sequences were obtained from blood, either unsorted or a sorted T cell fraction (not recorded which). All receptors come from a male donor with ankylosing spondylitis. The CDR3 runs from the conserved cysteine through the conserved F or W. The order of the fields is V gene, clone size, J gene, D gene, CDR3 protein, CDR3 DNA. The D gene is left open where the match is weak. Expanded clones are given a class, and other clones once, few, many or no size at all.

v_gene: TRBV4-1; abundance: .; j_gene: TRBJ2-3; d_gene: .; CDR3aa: CASSQREGRSPDTQYF; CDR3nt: TGCGCCAGCAGCCAACGAGAGGGCAGGAGCCCAGATACGCAGTATTTT
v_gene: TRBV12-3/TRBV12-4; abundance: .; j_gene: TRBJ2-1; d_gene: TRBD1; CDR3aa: CASSLRDRANNEQFF; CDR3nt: TGTGCCAGCAGCTTAAGGGACAGGGCCAACAATGAGCAGTTCTTC
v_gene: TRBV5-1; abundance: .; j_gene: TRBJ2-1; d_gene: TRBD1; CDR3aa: CASSAAGTGTGVYNEQFF; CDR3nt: TGCGCCAGCAGCGCCGCCGGTACCGGGACAGGGGTCTACAATGAGCAGTTCTTC
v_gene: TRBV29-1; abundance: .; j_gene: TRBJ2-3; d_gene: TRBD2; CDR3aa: CSAGGLAGADTQYF; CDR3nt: TGCAGCGCCGGGGGACTAGCGGGCGCCGATACGCAGTATTTT
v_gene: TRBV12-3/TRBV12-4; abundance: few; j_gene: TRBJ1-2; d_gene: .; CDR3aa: CASSLQLAAVNDYTF; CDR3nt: TGTGCCAGCAGTCTACAATTGGCAGCCGTAAATGACTACACCTTC
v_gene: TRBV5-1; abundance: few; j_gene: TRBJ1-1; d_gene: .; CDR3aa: CASSLGLGKVSEAFF; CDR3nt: TGCGCCAGCAGCTTGGGTCTGGGAAAGGTCTCTGAAGCTTTCTTT
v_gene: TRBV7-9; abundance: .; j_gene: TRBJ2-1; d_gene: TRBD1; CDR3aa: CASSFGQVHYNEQFF; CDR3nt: TGTGCCAGCAGCTTCGGACAGGTCCACTACAATGAGCAGTTCTTC
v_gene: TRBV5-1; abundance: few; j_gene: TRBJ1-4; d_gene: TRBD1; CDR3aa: CASSLAARTGSEKLFF; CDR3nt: TGCGCCAGCAGCTTGGCAGCAAGGACAGGGAGTGAAAAACTGTTTTTT
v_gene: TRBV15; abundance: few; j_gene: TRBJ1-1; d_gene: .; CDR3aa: CATSRGGTAHTEAFF; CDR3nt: TGTGCCACCAGCAGAGGTGGAACAGCGCACACTGAAGCTTTCTTT
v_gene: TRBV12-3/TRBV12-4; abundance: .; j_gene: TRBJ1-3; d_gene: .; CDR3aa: CASSLNGAGNTIYF; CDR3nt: TGTGCCAGCAGTTTAAACGGGGCTGGAAACACCATATATTTT
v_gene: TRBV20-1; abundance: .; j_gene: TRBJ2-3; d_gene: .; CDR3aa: CSARGPRHSTDTQYF; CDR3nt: TGCAGTGCTAGAGGTCCACGCCACAGCACAGATACGCAGTATTTT
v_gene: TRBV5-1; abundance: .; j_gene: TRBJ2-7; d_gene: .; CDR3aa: CASSLTGTQSYEQYF; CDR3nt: TGCGCCAGCAGCTTAACCGGGACTCAATCCTACGAGCAGTACTTC
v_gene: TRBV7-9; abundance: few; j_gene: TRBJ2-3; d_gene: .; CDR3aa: CASSLDGGTSTDTQYF; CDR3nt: TGTGCCAGCAGCTTAGATGGCGGAACTAGCACAGATACGCAGTATTTT
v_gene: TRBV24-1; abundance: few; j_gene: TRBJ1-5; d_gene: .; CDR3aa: CATSGGGNQPQHF; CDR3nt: TGTGCCACCAGTGGCGGGGGCAATCAGCCCCAGCATTTT
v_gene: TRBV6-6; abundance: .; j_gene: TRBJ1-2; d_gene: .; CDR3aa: CASSYEGPGYTF; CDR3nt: TGTGCCAGCAGTTACGAGGGCCCCGGCTACACCTTC
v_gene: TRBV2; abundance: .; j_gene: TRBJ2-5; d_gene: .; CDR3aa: CASSSGMGETQYF; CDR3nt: TGTGCCAGCAGCTCAGGGATGGGGGAGACCCAGTACTTC
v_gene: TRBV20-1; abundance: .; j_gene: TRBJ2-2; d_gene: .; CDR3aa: CSAPAYPTGELFF; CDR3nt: TGCAGTGCTCCGGCCTACCCCACCGGGGAGCTGTTTTTT
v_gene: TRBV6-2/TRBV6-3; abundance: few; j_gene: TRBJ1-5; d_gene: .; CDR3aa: CASSYLEGGIQPQHF; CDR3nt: TGTGCCAGCAGTTACTTAGAAGGGGGGATTCAGCCCCAGCATTTT
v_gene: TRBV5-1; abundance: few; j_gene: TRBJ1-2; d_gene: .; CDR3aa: CASRAFVGGEYGYTF; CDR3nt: TGCGCCAGCAGAGCATTCGTTGGGGGCGAATATGGCTACACCTTC
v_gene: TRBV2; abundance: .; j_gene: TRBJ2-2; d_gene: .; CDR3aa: CASSWGVPGELFF; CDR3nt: TGTGCCAGCAGTTGGGGGGTTCCCGGGGAGCTGTTTTTT
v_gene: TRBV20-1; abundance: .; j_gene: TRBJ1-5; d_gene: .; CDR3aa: CSAAGDESNQPQHF; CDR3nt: TGCAGTGCGGCGGGGGACGAAAGCAATCAGCCCCAGCATTTT
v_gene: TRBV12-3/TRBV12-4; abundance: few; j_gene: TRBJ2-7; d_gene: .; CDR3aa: CASSLHRREQYF; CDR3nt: TGTGCCAGCAGCTTACACCGTCGCGAGCAGTACTTC
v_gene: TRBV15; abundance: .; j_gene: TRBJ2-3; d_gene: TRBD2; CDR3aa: CATSRYPPGREADTQYF; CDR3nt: TGTGCCACCAGCAGATACCCTCCAGGGCGGGAGGCAGATACGCAGTATTTT
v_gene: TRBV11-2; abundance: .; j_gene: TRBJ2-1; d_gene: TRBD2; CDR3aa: CASSLVGLAGLPEQFF; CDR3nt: TGTGCCAGCAGCTTAGTGGGACTAGCGGGATTACCTGAGCAGTTCTTC
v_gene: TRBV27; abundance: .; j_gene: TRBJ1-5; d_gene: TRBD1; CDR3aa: CASKPGQGRNQPQHF; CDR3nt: TGTGCCAGCAAACCGGGACAGGGTCGCAATCAGCCCCAGCATTTT
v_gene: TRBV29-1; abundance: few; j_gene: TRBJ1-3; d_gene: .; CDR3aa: CSIGTPDLGNTIYF; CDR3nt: TGCAGCATCGGGACACCCGACCTTGGAAACACCATATATTTT
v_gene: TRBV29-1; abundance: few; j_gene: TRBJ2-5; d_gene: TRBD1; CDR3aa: CSSGQAGVGQETQYF; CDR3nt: TGCAGCTCTGGACAGGCGGGCGTAGGCCAAGAGACCCAGTACTTC
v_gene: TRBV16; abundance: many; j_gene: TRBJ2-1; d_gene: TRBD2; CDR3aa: CASSAGTSPYNEQFF; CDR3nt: TGTGCCAGCAGCGCTGGGACTAGCCCCTACAATGAGCAGTTCTTC
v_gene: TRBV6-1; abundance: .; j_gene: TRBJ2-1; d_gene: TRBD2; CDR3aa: CASSEGGAGPNEQFF; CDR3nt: TGTGCCAGCAGTGAAGGGGGAGCGGGGCCCAATGAGCAGTTCTTC
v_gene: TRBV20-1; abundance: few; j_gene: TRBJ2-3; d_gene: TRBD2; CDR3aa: CSATGLGGTDTQYF; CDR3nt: TGCAGTGCCACGGGACTGGGGGGGACAGATACGCAGTATTTT
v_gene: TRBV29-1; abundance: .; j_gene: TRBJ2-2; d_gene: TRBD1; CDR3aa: CSVVLDRRSTGELFF; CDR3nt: TGCAGCGTTGTATTGGACAGGCGCAGCACCGGGGAGCTGTTTTTT
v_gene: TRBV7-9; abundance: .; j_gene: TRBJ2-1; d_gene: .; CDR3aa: CASSKRGEGLNEQFF; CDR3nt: TGTGCCAGCAGCAAGAGGGGGGAGGGCCTTAATGAGCAGTTCTTC
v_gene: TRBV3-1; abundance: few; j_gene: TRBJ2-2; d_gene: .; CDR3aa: CASSLGRGATGELFF; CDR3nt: TGTGCCAGCAGCCTCGGCCGCGGAGCGACCGGGGAGCTGTTTTTT
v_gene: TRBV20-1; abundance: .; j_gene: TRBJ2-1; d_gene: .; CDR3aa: CSASRDNEQFF; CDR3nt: TGCAGTGCTAGTCGGGACAATGAGCAGTTCTTC
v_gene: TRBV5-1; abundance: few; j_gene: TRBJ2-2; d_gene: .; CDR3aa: CASSQRPNTGELFF; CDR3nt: TGCGCCAGCAGCCAGCGCCCGAACACCGGGGAGCTGTTTTTT
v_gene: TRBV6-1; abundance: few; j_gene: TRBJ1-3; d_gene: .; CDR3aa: CASGRSSGNTIYF; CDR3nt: TGTGCCAGCGGGAGGTCCTCTGGAAACACCATATATTTT
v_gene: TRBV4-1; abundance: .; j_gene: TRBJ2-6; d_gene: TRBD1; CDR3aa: CASSQVGTGYAGANVLTF; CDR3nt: TGCGCCAGCAGCCAAGTTGGGACAGGGTACGCTGGGGCCAACGTCCTGACTTTC
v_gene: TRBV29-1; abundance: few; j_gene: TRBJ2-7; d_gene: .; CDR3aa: CSVSLTGIDEQYF; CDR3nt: TGCAGCGTGTCCTTGACTGGGATCGACGAGCAGTACTTC
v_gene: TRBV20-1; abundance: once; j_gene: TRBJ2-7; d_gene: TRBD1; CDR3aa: CSASSPGTGALGQYF; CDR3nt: TGCAGTGCTAGCTCCCCCGGGACAGGGGCCCTTGGGCAGTACTTC
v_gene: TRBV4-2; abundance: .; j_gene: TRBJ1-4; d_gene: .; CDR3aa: CASSQGRRGRTNEKLFF; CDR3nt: TGTGCCAGCAGCCAAGGACGACGGGGGAGGACTAATGAAAAACTGTTTTTT
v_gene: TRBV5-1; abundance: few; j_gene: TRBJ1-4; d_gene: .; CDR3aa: CASSFGSGEKLFF; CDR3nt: TGCGCCAGCAGCTTTGGAAGTGGTGAAAAACTGTTTTTT
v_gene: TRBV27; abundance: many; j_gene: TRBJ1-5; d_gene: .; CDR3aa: CASSLDRYQPQHF; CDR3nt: TGTGCCAGCAGTCTCGACAGATATCAGCCCCAGCATTTT
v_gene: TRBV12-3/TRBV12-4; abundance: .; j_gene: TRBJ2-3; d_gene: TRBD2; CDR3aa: CASSLGGVGGRAGDTQYF; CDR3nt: TGTGCCAGCAGTTTGGGCGGAGTGGGCGGGAGGGCAGGAGATACGCAGTATTTT
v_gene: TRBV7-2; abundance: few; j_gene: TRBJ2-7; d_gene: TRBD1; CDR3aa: CASSRGQGISSEQYF; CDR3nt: TGTGCCAGCAGCCGGGGACAGGGGATTAGCAGCGAGCAGTACTTC
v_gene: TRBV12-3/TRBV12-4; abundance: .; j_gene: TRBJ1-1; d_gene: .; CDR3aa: CASSLGWANTEAFF; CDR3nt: TGTGCCAGCAGTTTGGGGTGGGCGAACACTGAAGCTTTCTTT
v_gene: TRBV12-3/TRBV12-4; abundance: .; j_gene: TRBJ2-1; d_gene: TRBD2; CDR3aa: CASSRAGASDNEQFF; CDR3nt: TGTGCCAGCAGCCGAGCGGGAGCGTCCGACAATGAGCAGTTCTTC
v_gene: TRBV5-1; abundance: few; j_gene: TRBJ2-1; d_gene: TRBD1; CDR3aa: CASRSSGQPYNEQFF; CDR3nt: TGCGCCAGCCGCTCCTCGGGACAGCCCTACAATGAGCAGTTCTTC
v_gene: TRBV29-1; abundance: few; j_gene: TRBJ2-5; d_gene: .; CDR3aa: CSVVTQRETQYF; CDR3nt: TGCAGCGTTGTGACCCAAAGGGAGACCCAGTACTTC
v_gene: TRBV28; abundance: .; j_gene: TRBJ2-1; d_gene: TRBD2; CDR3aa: CASTGGLGRNEQFF; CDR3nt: TGTGCCAGCACGGGGGGGCTGGGGAGGAATGAGCAGTTCTTC
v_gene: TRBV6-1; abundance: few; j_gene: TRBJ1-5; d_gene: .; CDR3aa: CASSETMGDQPQHF; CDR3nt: TGTGCCAGCAGTGAAACAATGGGGGATCAGCCCCAGCATTTT
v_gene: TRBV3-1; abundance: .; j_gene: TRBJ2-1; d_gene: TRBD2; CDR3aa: CASSLGLAGTTEQFF; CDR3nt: TGTGCCAGCAGCCTCGGACTAGCGGGAACCACTGAGCAGTTCTTC
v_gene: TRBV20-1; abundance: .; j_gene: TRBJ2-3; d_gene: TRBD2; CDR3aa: CCVPMVAGGRPDTQYF; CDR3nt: TGCTGTGTTCCTATGGTAGCGGGAGGACGTCCAGATACGCAGTATTTT